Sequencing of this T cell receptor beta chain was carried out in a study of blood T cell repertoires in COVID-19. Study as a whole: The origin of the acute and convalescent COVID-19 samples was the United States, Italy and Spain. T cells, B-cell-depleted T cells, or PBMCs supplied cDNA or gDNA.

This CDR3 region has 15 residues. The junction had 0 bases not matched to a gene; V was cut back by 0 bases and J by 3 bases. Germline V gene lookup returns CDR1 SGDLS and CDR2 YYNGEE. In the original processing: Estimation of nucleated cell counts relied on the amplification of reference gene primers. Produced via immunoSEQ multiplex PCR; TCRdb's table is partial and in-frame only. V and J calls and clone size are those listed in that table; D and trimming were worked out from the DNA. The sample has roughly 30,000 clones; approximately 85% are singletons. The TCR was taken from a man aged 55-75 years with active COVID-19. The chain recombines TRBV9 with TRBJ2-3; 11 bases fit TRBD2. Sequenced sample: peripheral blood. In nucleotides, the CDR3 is TGTGCCAGCAGCGTAGCTAGCGGGGGGACAGATACGCAGTATTTT. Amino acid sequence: CASSVASGGTDTQYF.